The 10 T cell receptor beta chains below were found in one sample sequenced in a study of blood T cell repertoires in COVID-19. Generated by immunoSEQ multiplex PCR, the TCRdb table keeps only in-frame clones and is missing some. The table records some 270,000 clones, 65% to 85% of them present only once. Specimen: PBMCs or T cells enriched from blood (not recorded which). The source of these receptors is a man aged 50 to 59 who had recovered from COVID-19.

The V and J genes are TRBV27 and TRBJ1-2, with D hard to call. Between the trimmed V and J ends, which lost 7 bases and 4 bases, there was a span of 13 bases. The germline V gene encodes CDR1 MNHEY and CDR2 SMNVEV (reference sequence). This CDR3 has 13 amino acids. CDR3 sequence (DNA): TGTGCCAGCAAATTTAGAGGGAGCTATGGCTACACCTTC. Encoded protein: CASKFRGSYGYTF.

The genes are TRBV19 and TRBJ1-2; D is unclear. CDR3 length: 15 amino acids. Germline CDR1 is LNHDA and CDR2 is SQIVND (reference sequence). Trimming took 3 bases from V and 0 from J, leaving 11 bases between them. The CDR3 loop reads CASSMELGANYGYTF. CDR3 nucleotides: TGTGCCAGTAGTATGGAGTTAGGAGCTAACTATGGCTACACCTTC.

The chain links TRBV5-8 to TRBJ2-3; D perhaps matches TRBD2 (7 bases). The CDR3 contains 15 residues. The germline CDR1 and CDR2 sequences are SGHTS and YDEGEE. Trimming took off 0 bases at V and 4 bases at J, with 12 bases between the two ends. The CDR3 region has the DNA TGTGCCAGCAGCTTGGGCGGGGGCGGCTCAGATACGCAGTATTTT. Encoded protein: CASSLGGGGSDTQYF.

The chain carries TRBV6-5 and TRBJ1-5; D unclear. Deletions cut 8 bases from V and 14 bases from J, with 13 bases between. The CDR3 extends over 10 amino acids. Germline values: CDR1 MNHEY, CDR2 SVGAGI. The DNA of the CDR3 is TGTGCCAGCGGAGACCCAACTGAGCATTTT. It specifies CASGDPTEHF.

The chain links TRBV12-3 or TRBV12-4 to TRBJ1-2; 8 positions agree with TRBD1. The CDR3 covers 13 residues. V was clipped by 10 bases and J by 1 base; unmatched bases: 5. This chain's CDR3 is CANGQGLNYGYTF. CDR3 nucleotide sequence: TGTGCCAACGGACAGGGACTTAACTATGGCTACACCTTC.

This clone has more than one count but fewer than ten. V and J are TRBV5-8 and TRBJ1-2, with TRBD1 identical over 7 bases. The V gene end was trimmed by 0 bases and the J gene end by 7 bases; junction bases not matched to a gene: 12. The CDR3 loop spans 16 amino acids. The V gene's germline CDR1 is SGHTS and CDR2 YDEGEE. The CDR3 here is CASSLVQGIGRGGYTF. Here the CDR3 DNA reads TGTGCCAGCAGCTTGGTACAGGGGATCGGTCGGGGTGGCTACACCTTC.

The V and J genes are TRBV5-5 and TRBJ1-2, with 9 bases lining up with TRBD1. Germline V CDR1 and CDR2: SGHKS, YYEKEE (reference sequence). V gave up 0 bases and J gave up 5 bases; unmatched junction bases: 8. The CDR3 consists of 16 residues. The CDR3 protein is CASSLEGQGGKYGYTF. In nucleotides, the CDR3 is TGTGCCAGCAGCTTGGAGGGACAGGGAGGGAAATATGGCTACACCTTC. The entire variable domain, with the rest obtained from reference TRBV5-5 and TRBJ1-2, is as follows: DAGVTQSPTHLIKTRGQQVTLRCSPISGHKSVSWYQQVLGQGPQFIFQYYEKEERGRGNFPDRFSARQFPNYSSELNVNALLLGDSALYLCASSLEGQGGKYGYTFGSGTRLTVV.

The chain joins TRBV5-6 to TRBJ2-5; weak D call: TRBD2 (5 bases). The CDR3 contains 13 residues. V gave up 4 bases and J gave up 4 bases, with 11 bases separating them. Germline lookup yields CDR1 SGHDT and CDR2 YYEEEE. CDR3 amino acids: CASSPGRLETQYF. The DNA for the CDR3 is TGTGCCAGCAGCCCGGGGAGACTAGAGACCCAGTACTTC.

This chain joins TRBV6-1 and TRBJ2-7; weak D call: TRBD1 (5 bases). V was shortened by 0 bases and J by 0 bases, with 9 bases between the two germline ends. There are 15 residues in the CDR3. Germline V gene data show CDR1 as MNHNS and CDR2 as SASEGT. For the CDR3, the DNA is TGTGCCAGCAGTGAAGCACAGGTTACCTCCTACGAGCAGTACTTC. Translating it yields CASSEAQVTSYEQYF.

This sequence joins TRBV19 and TRBJ1-1, with D tentatively TRBD1 (5 bases). The V end was cut by 7 bases, the J end by 1 base, with 10 bases between. The CDR3 loop spans 13 amino acids. Germline V gene lookup returns CDR1 LNHDA and CDR2 SQIVND (reference sequence). CDR3 amino acids: CASKPGGNTEAFF. Here the CDR3 DNA reads TGTGCCAGTAAACCGGGGGGGAACACTGAAGCTTTCTTT.